What follows are 30 T cell receptor beta chains derived from one specimen sequenced in a study of control samples from healthy donors and cancer patients. Clones were sequenced by immunoSEQ multiplex PCR, and TCRdb holds only the in-frame ones, with some missing. This sample has tens of thousands of clones, with around 90% found just once. Sequencing used PBMCs. These receptors all come from a man between 60 and 70 years old with colorectal cancer.

The V call is TRBV6-5, the J call TRBJ2-7; 7 positions agree with TRBD1. The CDR3 contains 14 residues. V was pared by 4 bases and J by 5 bases, with 8 bases of the junction left unmatched. CDR1 is MNHEY and CDR2 is SVGAGI in the germline V gene. CDR3 loop: CASSFTGERNEQYF. The CDR3 DNA follows: TGTGCCAGCAGTTTCACAGGGGAACGAAACGAGCAGTACTTC.

The chain uses TRBV4-3 and TRBJ2-5; TRBD1 is a possible D gene (6 bases). Germline V gene lookup returns CDR1 LGHNA and CDR2 YSLEER. The CDR3 has 15 residues. Trimming left V 4 bases short and J 4 bases short, with 16 bases between. The CDR3 here is CASSPRSGAGETQYF. DNA for the CDR3: TGCGCCAGCAGCCCTCGGTCAGGGGCCGGAGAGACCCAGTACTTC.

The chain has TRBV30 and TRBJ2-1; D call uncertain. The CDR3 runs to 12 residues. V was shortened by 1 base and J by 8 bases, with 9 bases between the two germline ends. CDR1 is GTSNPN, CDR2 SVGIG, per germline (reference sequence). CDR3 DNA: TGTGCCTGGAGTGGGTCGGTTCATGAGCAGTTCTTC. Amino acid sequence: CAWSGSVHEQFF.

The chain employs TRBV3-1 (or the pseudogene TRBV3-2) and TRBJ2-7; D perhaps matches TRBD1 (5 bases). The V end lost 8 bases, the J end lost 6 bases, and 14 bases lay between the germline ends. Germline loops: CDR1 LGHDT, CDR2 YNNKEL (reference sequence). The CDR3 totals 12 residues. The CDR3 DNA reads TGTGCCAGCCACAGGCCGGGCTCCGAGCAGTACTTC. Its translation: CASHRPGSEQYF.

The chain uses TRBV11-3 and TRBJ1-6; 7 nucleotides agree with TRBD1. V shed 5 bases and J 9 bases; nucleotides not matched to a gene: 4. CDR3 size: 13 residues. The germline CDR1 and CDR2 sequences are SGHNT and YENEEA. In DNA, the CDR3 is TGTGCCAGCAGCCGAGGGACAGCTTCACCCCTCCACTTT. It yields the protein CASSRGTASPLHF.

The chain couples TRBV19 to TRBJ2-1; D is unresolved. Germline CDR1 is LNHDA and CDR2 is SQIVND (reference sequence). V lost 6 bases and J 6 bases, leaving 12 bases between the germline ends. The CDR3 covers 13 residues. CDR3 sequence (DNA): TGTGCCAGTAGAGATCCAGGTATCAATGAGCAGTTCTTC. It encodes CASRDPGINEQFF.

V usage is TRBV27 and J usage is TRBJ2-2; D may match TRBD1 or TRBD2 (5 bases each). Germline lookup yields CDR1 MNHEY and CDR2 SMNVEV (reference sequence). Trimming left V 11 bases short and J 3 bases short, with 16 bases between. The CDR3 length is 14 residues. The CDR3 DNA reads TGTGCCGCCGGGGACCTTTACTACACCGGGGAGCTGTTTTTT. Amino acid sequence: CAAGDLYYTGELFF.

The chain uses TRBV12-3 or TRBV12-4 and TRBJ1-2; D is uncertain. This CDR3 region has 13 residues. The ends were cut back, 2 bases at V and 0 bases at J, with 4 bases in the middle. The CDR3 DNA reads as TGTGCCAGCAGTTTAAGAGCTAACTATGGCTACACCTTC. This gives the protein CASSLRANYGYTF.

Only one count was recorded for this clone. The V and J genes are TRBV4-1 and TRBJ2-7, with D perhaps TRBD1 or TRBD2 (5 bases each). Trimming took off 3 bases at V and 6 bases at J, with 12 bases between the two ends. This CDR3 contains 13 residues. The germline V gene encodes CDR1 MGHRA and CDR2 YSYEKL. The CDR3 DNA reads TGCGCCAGCAGCCAGAGGGACCCGGGCGAGCAGTACTTC. It yields the protein CASSQRDPGEQYF.

The rearrangement joins TRBV11-1 to TRBJ2-2, with D perhaps TRBD1 (5 bases). Trimming removed 5 bases from V and 7 bases from J, with 14 bases in between. Germline V gene data show CDR1 as SGHAT and CDR2 as FQDESV (reference sequence). This CDR3 contains 14 residues. The CDR3 DNA is TGTGCCAGCAGCCGTTCGGACACACTCGGGGAGCTGTTTTTT. Residues: CASSRSDTLGELFF.

Of note for this clone: A read error may account for a junction end that differs from germline. The chain combines TRBV2 with TRBJ2-2; TRBD2 matches at 8 bases. This CDR3 is built from 14 residues. Germline V CDR1 and CDR2: SNHLY, FYNNEI. CDR3 loop: CASRERGYTGELFF. The CDR3 DNA follows: TGTGCTAGCAGGGAGCGGGGGTACACCGGGGAGCTGTTTTTT.

V and J are TRBV7-2 and TRBJ2-6; D unclear. This CDR3 is 15 amino acids long. Between the trimmed V and J ends, which lost 5 bases and 0 bases, there was a span of 8 bases. The V gene's germline CDR1 is SGHTA and CDR2 FQGNSA. The CDR3 spells CASSPYGSGANVLTF. DNA of the CDR3: TGTGCCAGCAGCCCGTACGGCTCTGGGGCCAACGTCCTGACTTTC.

This clone rates as medium-sized (0.01 to 0.1%). The V call is TRBV4-2, the J call TRBJ1-4; D unresolved. The CDR3 extends over 17 amino acids. The germline V and J ends were trimmed by 0 bases and 6 bases, with 17 bases remaining between them. Germline V gives CDR1 LGHNA, CDR2 YNFKEQ. CDR3 nucleotide sequence: TGTGCCAGCAGCCAAGAGGCAGCTCCCATGGGAGATGAAAAACTGTTTTTT. Its protein is CASSQEAAPMGDEKLFF.

The rearrangement uses TRBV7-2 and TRBJ2-3; unclear D gene. CDR1 and CDR2 (germline): SGHTA, FQGNSA. The V gene lost 1 base and the J gene lost 6 bases, with 14 bases spanning the gap. This CDR3 is 15 amino acids long. CDR3 sequence: CASSLVTKGPDTQYF. CDR3 in DNA: TGTGCCAGCAGCTTAGTTACTAAAGGGCCCGATACGCAGTATTTT.

The chain's CDR3 is CASSLAVGAGGYEQFF. The DNA of the CDR3 is TGTGCCAGCAGTTTAGCAGTCGGAGCGGGAGGCTATGAGCAGTTCTTC. The chain recombines TRBV27 with TRBJ2-1; TRBD2 matches at 9 bases. Germline V gives CDR1 MNHEY, CDR2 SMNVEV (reference sequence). Germline trimming cut 2 bases from V and 8 bases from J; bases unmatched to any gene: 10. This CDR3 is built from 16 residues.

This chain connects TRBV5-5 to TRBJ1-6; TRBD1 agrees at 7 bases. This CDR3 region has 18 residues. Germline loops: CDR1 SGHKS, CDR2 YYEKEE (reference sequence). Trimming took 0 bases from V and 9 from J; bases not matched to a gene: 15. The CDR3 sequence is CASSLGARGGAGTSPLHF. For the CDR3, the DNA is TGTGCCAGCAGCTTGGGAGCACGAGGGGGCGCCGGTACTTCACCCCTCCACTTT.

This chain connects TRBV12-2 to TRBJ1-6. TRBV12-2 is designated a pseudogene. There are 10 residues in the CDR3. The CDR3 reads CASRPSPLHF. Here the CDR3 DNA reads TGTGCAAGTCGCCCTTCACCCCTCCACTTT.

The J gene is TRBJ1-2, the V gene TRBV11-2; D not certain. The CDR3 totals 13 residues. V was shortened by 1 base and J by 0 bases, with 3 bases between the two germline ends. CDR1 is SGHAT, CDR2 FQNNGV, per germline. The chain's CDR3 is CASSLASNYGYTF. The CDR3, as DNA: TGTGCCAGCAGCTTAGCATCTAACTATGGCTACACCTTC. The full variable domain, its missing parts supplied by reference TRBV11-2 and TRBJ1-2, is EAGVAQSPRYKIIEKRQSVAFWCNPISGHATLYWYQQILGQGPKLLIQFQNNGVVDDSQLPKDRFSAERLKGVDSTLKIQPAKLEDSAVYLCASSLASNYGYTFGSGTRLTVV.

This chain connects TRBV4-3 to TRBJ1-4; D ambiguous. This CDR3 is 17 amino acids long. Trimming pared 0 bases from V and 0 bases from J, leaving 11 bases between. Germline V CDR1 and CDR2: LGHNA, YSLEER. CDR3 in amino acids: CASSQDRFDATNEKLFF. The CDR3 DNA sequence: TGCGCCAGCAGCCAAGATCGGTTCGATGCAACTAATGAAAAACTGTTTTTT.

This clone has only a few counts. The chain employs TRBV5-1 and TRBJ2-7; the match to TRBD1 covers 7 bases. Germline assignment: CDR1 SGHRS and CDR2 YFSETQ. V lost 3 bases to trimming and J lost 1 base; unmatched junction nucleotides: 7. This CDR3 has 15 residues. CDR3 sequence reads: CASSSEGQPSYEQYF. The CDR3 DNA is TGCGCCAGCAGCTCCGAGGGACAGCCATCCTACGAGCAGTACTTC.

J is TRBJ2-3 and V is TRBV2; maybe TRBD2 (7 bases). Trimming cost V 8 bases and J 5 bases, with 20 bases left between them. CDR1 is SNHLY and CDR2 is FYNNEI in the germline V gene. This CDR3 comprises 15 residues. Here the CDR3 reads CASPMSGGPGDTQYF. The DNA of the CDR3 is TGTGCCAGCCCCATGTCGGGGGGCCCGGGAGATACGCAGTATTTT.

This clone is a singleton in its sample. The junction departs from germline at one end; a sequencing error may be responsible. The chain is built from TRBV2 and TRBJ2-7; a possible D gene is TRBD1 (6 bases). Germline CDR1 is SNHLY and CDR2 is FYNNEI. CDR3 length equals 11 residues. The DNA of the CDR3 is TGTGCCAGCAGTGAATGGCAGGGGCTCAACTTC. This translates into CASSEWQGLNF.

The chain carries TRBV15 and TRBJ1-1, with a tentative D call TRBD1 (5 bases). Trimming left V 6 bases short and J 0 bases short, with 11 bases between. This CDR3 is 14 amino acids long. Germline lookup yields CDR1 LNHNV and CDR2 YYDKDF (reference sequence). The CDR3 loop reads CATRWDGLNTEAFF. DNA of the CDR3: TGTGCCACCAGGTGGGACGGACTGAACACTGAAGCTTTCTTT.

V gene TRBV2 combines with J gene TRBJ2-3; possibly TRBD1 for D (5 bases). The CDR3 is 15 residues long. V shed 6 bases and J shed 2 bases, with 15 bases lying between them. Germline assignment: CDR1 SNHLY and CDR2 FYNNEI. CDR3 sequence reads: CASRRGSGHTDTQYF. Written as DNA, the CDR3 is TGTGCCAGCAGGCGCGGCTCAGGACACACAGATACGCAGTATTTT.

The chain joins TRBV6-2 or TRBV6-3 to TRBJ2-5; a possible D gene is TRBD2 (5 bases). V was pared by 5 bases and J by 9 bases, with 10 bases between. Per germline, CDR1 MNHEY and CDR2 SVGEGT. CDR3 length equals 11 residues. In DNA, the CDR3 is TGTGCCAGCAGTCTCCTCGGGGCCCAGTACTTC. Encoded protein: CASSLLGAQYF.

The chain joins TRBV27 to TRBJ2-7, with TRBD1 identical over 10 bases. CDR1 is MNHEY and CDR2 is SMNVEV in the germline V gene (reference sequence). The J segment lost 5 bases and the V segment lost 7 bases, leaving 8 bases of the junction unmatched. CDR3 length: 14 residues. The CDR3 here is CASKYSGQGNEQYF. The CDR3 DNA reads as TGTGCCAGCAAGTATTCGGGACAGGGGAACGAGCAGTACTTC.

V usage is TRBV27 and J usage is TRBJ1-2, with 7 bases fitting TRBD1. Germline assignment: CDR1 MNHEY and CDR2 SMNVEV (reference sequence). This CDR3 has 15 residues. The J segment lost 2 bases and the V segment lost 2 bases, leaving 5 bases of the junction unmatched. The CDR3 spells CASSLAGRGNYGYTF. The DNA of the CDR3 is TGTGCCAGCAGTTTAGCCGGCAGGGGGAACTATGGCTACACCTTC.

The rearrangement uses TRBV2 and TRBJ1-2; D perhaps matches TRBD1 (5 bases). Germline V gene data show CDR1 as SNHLY and CDR2 as FYNNEI. Trimming removed 3 bases at V and 7 bases at J, with 12 bases between. This CDR3 is built from 13 residues. CDR3 loop: CASSDRVNSGYTF. The CDR3 nucleotides read TGTGCCAGCAGTGACAGGGTAAACAGTGGCTACACCTTC.

The chain links TRBV21-1 to TRBJ2-3; the D segment call TRBD2 is taken from the table without a DNA check. TRBV21-1 is described as a pseudogene. The CDR3 has 16 residues. In DNA, the CDR3 is TGTGCCAGCAGCTTGCCCGGGACTAGCTCCTTCGATACGCAGTATTTT. Translated: CASSLPGTSSFDTQYF.

The chain employs TRBV9 and TRBJ2-5; D is perhaps TRBD1 (6 bases). Per the germline V gene, CDR1 is SGDLS and CDR2 is YYNGEE. V was clipped by 1 base and J by 1 base, with 11 bases between them. The CDR3 is 15 amino acids. For the CDR3, the DNA is TGTGCCAGCAGCGTACAGGTACAGGGCCAAGAGACCCAGTACTTC. It yields the protein CASSVQVQGQETQYF.